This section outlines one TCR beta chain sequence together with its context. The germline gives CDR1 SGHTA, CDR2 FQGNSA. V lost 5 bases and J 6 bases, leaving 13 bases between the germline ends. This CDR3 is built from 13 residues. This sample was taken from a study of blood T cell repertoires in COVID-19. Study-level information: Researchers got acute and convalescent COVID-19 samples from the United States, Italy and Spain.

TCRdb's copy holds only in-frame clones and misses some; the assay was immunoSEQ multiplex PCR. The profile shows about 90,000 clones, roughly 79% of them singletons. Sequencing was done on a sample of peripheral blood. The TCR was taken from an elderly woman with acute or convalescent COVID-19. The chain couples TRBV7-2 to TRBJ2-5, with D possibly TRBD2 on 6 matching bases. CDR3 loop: CASSQGTGKTQYF. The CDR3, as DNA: TGTGCCAGCAGCCAAGGGACTGGGAAGACCCAGTACTTC.